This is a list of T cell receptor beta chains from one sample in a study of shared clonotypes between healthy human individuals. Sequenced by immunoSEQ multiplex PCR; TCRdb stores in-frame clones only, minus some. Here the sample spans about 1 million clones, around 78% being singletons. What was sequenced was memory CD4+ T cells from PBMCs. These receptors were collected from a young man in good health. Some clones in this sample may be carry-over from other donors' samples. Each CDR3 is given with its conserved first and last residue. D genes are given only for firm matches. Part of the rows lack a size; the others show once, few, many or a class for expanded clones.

TGTGCCAGCAGTTTCGGACAGGGCGGGGGCTACACCTTC,CASSFGQGGGYTF,TRBV27,TRBD1,NA,TRBJ1-2
TGTGCCAGCAGTCCCCAGACGGGCGGAAACATTCAGTACTTC,CASSPQTGGNIQYF,TRBV28,NA,NA,TRBJ2-4
TGTGCCAGCAGTGAAGTCGAGGCGTCGAACACCGGGGAGCTGTTTTTT,CASSEVEASNTGELFF,TRBV2,NA,NA,TRBJ2-2
TGCGCCAGCAGCCAGGGGATGAACACTGAAGCTTTCTTT,CASSQGMNTEAFF,TRBV5-1,NA,few,TRBJ1-1
TGTGCCAGCAGTTCCGGGGGGGCGCGGAGGCAGCCCCAGCATTTT,CASSSGGARRQPQHF,TRBV6-5,NA,NA,TRBJ1-5
TGTGCCAGCAGGAATAACTATGGCTACACCTTC,CASRNNYGYTF,TRBV2,NA,NA,TRBJ1-2
TGTGCCAGCAGTCTACGACAGGGAAACACCATATATTTT,CASSLRQGNTIYF,TRBV2,NA,NA,TRBJ1-3
TGCGCCAGCTCCCTAGGGGGGGAAGGCAATGAGCAGTTCTTC,CASSLGGEGNEQFF,TRBV5-1,NA,once,TRBJ2-1
TGTGCCAGCAGTGACCAGGGGAGTAGCACCATATATTTT,CASSDQGSSTIYF,TRBV2,NA,NA,TRBJ1-3
TGCGCCAGCAGCTTCGGGCTAGCGGGAGGGTCACAAGAGACCCAGTACTTC,CASSFGLAGGSQETQYF,TRBV5-1,TRBD2,NA,TRBJ2-5
TGTGCCTGGAGTGCCCTCTATGGCTACACCTTC,CAWSALYGYTF,TRBV30,NA,NA,TRBJ1-2
TGCAGCGTTGGCCCCCGACAGGGGGTATACGAGCAGTACTTC,CSVGPRQGVYEQYF,TRBV29-1,TRBD1,NA,TRBJ2-7
TGTGCCAGCAGGGTAAACTATGGCTACACCTTC,CASRVNYGYTF,TRBV6-6,NA,NA,TRBJ1-2
TGTGCCAGCAGCCATGACCGGGCCTCTAATGAAAAACTGTTTTTT,CASSHDRASNEKLFF,TRBV7-9,NA,NA,TRBJ1-4
TGTGCCAGCAGAAACTACTACAGCTTGCAAGAGACCCAGTACTTC,CASRNYYSLQETQYF,TRBV2,NA,NA,TRBJ2-5
TGTGCCAGCAGCCCCCCGGGACAGGGCTACGAGCAGTACTTC,CASSPPGQGYEQYF,TRBV7-2,TRBD1,NA,TRBJ2-7
TGTGCCAGCAGCTTGAGGGGAAATCAGCCCCAGCATTTT,CASSLRGNQPQHF,TRBV7-2,NA,NA,TRBJ1-5
TGTGCCAGCAGCGTAGAGGTCGGGGAGCTGTTTTTT,CASSVEVGELFF,TRBV9,NA,NA,TRBJ2-2
TGTGCCAGCAGCAAAGGAAGGGCTAGCGAAAGCTCCTACAATGAGCAGTTCTTC,CASSKGRASESSYNEQFF,TRBV21-1,NA,NA,TRBJ2-1
TGTGCCAGCTCACGGGCACAGGGTCCCAATCAGCCCCAGCATTTT,CASSRAQGPNQPQHF,TRBV18,NA,NA,TRBJ1-5
TGTGCCAGCAGTCCAAAGGGGTGGAATGCCGGGGAGCTGTTTTTT,CASSPKGWNAGELFF,TRBV25-1,NA,NA,TRBJ2-2
TGTGCCAGCAGCTCACAGGGGGGGACTGAAGCTTTCTTT,CASSSQGGTEAFF,TRBV7-9,TRBD1,NA,TRBJ1-1
TGTGCCAGCAGCAGTAATCCCCAACTCGCTGGGGCCAACGTCCTGACTTTC,CASSSNPQLAGANVLTF,TRBV7-2,NA,once,TRBJ2-6
TGCAGCGTAAGGGGGCGCGTCAATGAAAAACTGTTTTTT,CSVRGRVNEKLFF,TRBV29-1,TRBD1,NA,TRBJ1-4
TGTGCCAGCAGTGCTCTAGCGGGAGTCACAGATACGCAGTATTTT,CASSALAGVTDTQYF,TRBV2,TRBD2,few,TRBJ2-3
TGTGCCAGCAGCACCCAGAGGTCCACTGAAGCTTTCTTT,CASSTQRSTEAFF,TRBV7-2,NA,NA,TRBJ1-1
TGTGCCAGCAGCCCGACCCTCAGTACTGAAGCTTTCTTT,CASSPTLSTEAFF,TRBV6-1,NA,NA,TRBJ1-1
TGTGCCAGCAGCCTCCAGGCAGGCACTGAGCAGTTCTTC,CASSLQAGTEQFF,TRBV14,NA,NA,TRBJ2-1
TGTGCCAGCAGCGTAGCCCCCCGACTAGCCAGAGATACGCAGTATTTT,CASSVAPRLARDTQYF,TRBV9,TRBD2,NA,TRBJ2-3
TGTGCCTGGAGCCCCGGGACAGGGGAAAACATTCAGTACTTC,CAWSPGTGENIQYF,TRBV30,TRBD1,NA,TRBJ2-4
TGTGCCAGTGACCGGGACAGGGGACAAGAGACCCAGTACTTC,CASDRDRGQETQYF,TRBV2,TRBD1,many,TRBJ2-5
TGTGCCAGCAGCTATCGTTTGGACAGGATGAACACTGAAGCTTTCTTT,CASSYRLDRMNTEAFF,TRBV5-5,TRBD1,NA,TRBJ1-1
TGTGCCAGCAGTTTCTGGGGCGTCGCTAGCGGGAGCAATGAGCAGTTCTTC,CASSFWGVASGSNEQFF,TRBV28,TRBD2,NA,TRBJ2-1
TGCGCCAGCAGCCAGACAGGGTCTGGGGCCAACGTCCTGACTTTC,CASSQTGSGANVLTF,TRBV5-1,TRBD1,NA,TRBJ2-6
TGTGCCAGCAGCTCCAGACAGGGGGCAAAGGATGAGCAGTTCTTC,CASSSRQGAKDEQFF,TRBV5-4,TRBD1,few,TRBJ2-1
TGTGCCACCAGCAGGGACAGGGGGCGGGGGGATACGCAGTATTTT,CATSRDRGRGDTQYF,TRBV15,TRBD1,NA,TRBJ2-3
TGCGCCAGCAGCTTGGGAGGGGGCCCTGGGGCCAACGTCCTGACTTTC,CASSLGGGPGANVLTF,TRBV5-1,TRBD1,NA,TRBJ2-6
TGTGCCAGCAGTTATAACTATGGCTACACCTTC,CASSYNYGYTF,TRBV2,NA,NA,TRBJ1-2
TGCGCCAGCAGCTTGGGAAACGGCCTGAGGGACTATGGCTACACCTTC,CASSLGNGLRDYGYTF,TRBV5-1,NA,NA,TRBJ1-2
TGTGCCAGCAGCCCTCATGGAAAGTGGGGCTACACCTTC,CASSPHGKWGYTF,TRBV9,NA,NA,TRBJ1-2
TGCGCCAGCAGCCATCTAGCCCCCGGGGAGCTGTTTTTT,CASSHLAPGELFF,TRBV4-1,NA,NA,TRBJ2-2
TGTGCCAGCAGCTTAGTAAGCGGGAGGATCACAGATACGCAGTATTTT,CASSLVSGRITDTQYF,TRBV7-9,TRBD2,many,TRBJ2-3
TGTGCCAGCAGCTTAGGCGGGACAGGGTCTGGCTACACCTTC,CASSLGGTGSGYTF,TRBV7-8,TRBD1,NA,TRBJ1-2
TGTGCCAGCAGTCCACCCGGACAGGGGGCCCACAATGAGCAGTTCTTC,CASSPPGQGAHNEQFF,TRBV28,TRBD1,NA,TRBJ2-1
TGTGCCAGCAGCTCCTCGTTCGTCACCGGGGAGCTGTTTTTT,CASSSSFVTGELFF,TRBV7-8,NA,NA,TRBJ2-2
TGTGCCAGCAGCCTTAGGCGGACTAGATCCCTAGCCAAAAACATTCAGTACTTC,CASSLRRTRSLAKNIQYF,TRBV27,TRBD2,NA,TRBJ2-4
TGTGCCAGCAGTGAAACACCCGGAGGGGGGACAGGTTCGGTCGAGCAGTACTTC,CASSETPGGGTGSVEQYF,TRBV6-1,TRBD1,NA,TRBJ2-7
TGCGCCAGCAGCACGACCAGGGCGGGGAGCGACATTCAGTACTTC,CASSTTRAGSDIQYF,TRBV4-3,NA,NA,TRBJ2-4
TGTGCCAGCAGAGCCAAACAGGGTAGTGGCAAGCAGCCCCAGCATTTT,CASRAKQGSGKQPQHF,TRBV2,NA,few,TRBJ1-5
TGTGCCAGTAGCCTCAGCCGGCAGCCGGGAACCTCCTACGAGCAGTACTTC,CASSLSRQPGTSYEQYF,TRBV19,NA,NA,TRBJ2-7
TGCGCCAGCAGCCAAGAGGATAGGAACTATGGCTACACCTTC,CASSQEDRNYGYTF,TRBV4-1,NA,NA,TRBJ1-2
TGTGCCAGCAGCTTAGCTGGTCGGTCCACAACCTACAATGAGCAGTTCTTC,CASSLAGRSTTYNEQFF,TRBV7-8,NA,NA,TRBJ2-1
TGTGCCAGCTCACTTGGGGGACAGGGGGTGAACATTCAGTACTTC,CASSLGGQGVNIQYF,TRBV18,TRBD1,few,TRBJ2-4
TGCGCCAGCAGCCATCTACAGGGGGCGGACTACACCGGGGAGCTGTTTTTT,CASSHLQGADYTGELFF,TRBV5-1,TRBD1,NA,TRBJ2-2
TGTGCCACCAGCAGGGGCAACTCTGGGGCCAACGTCCTGACTTTC,CATSRGNSGANVLTF,TRBV15,NA,NA,TRBJ2-6
TGTGCCAGCAGTGACCCTAACACCGGGGAGCTGTTTTTT,CASSDPNTGELFF,TRBV6-4,NA,NA,TRBJ2-2
TGTGCCAGCAGTAAGACAGGTTCTAACTATGGCTACACCTTC,CASSKTGSNYGYTF,TRBV6-5,NA,NA,TRBJ1-2
TGTGCCAGCCAGCCGGTGACTAGCGGCTACAATGAGCAGTTCTTC,CASQPVTSGYNEQFF,TRBV2,TRBD2,NA,TRBJ2-1
TGCAGCGTTGTAAGGGGCGCAGGAGCTTTCTTT,CSVVRGAGAFF,TRBV29-1,NA,few,TRBJ1-1